This entry features one T cell receptor (beta chain) sequence. TCRdb itself ran the 5' RACE reads through MiXCR, one entry per CDR3 protein. The sample holds almost 350,000 distinct CDR3 sequences; 20% to 25% are singletons and the top ten take 21%. This record comes from a study of T-cell memory formation after mild COVID-19. The V end was cut by 2 bases, the J end by 2 bases, with 11 bases between. The CDR3 loop spans 15 amino acids. Per the germline V gene, CDR1 is MNHEY and CDR2 is SMNVEV (reference sequence). The sequence was collected from a young man who had mild COVID-19 (a few samples of this study predate the infection). Cell type and time point are not known. Sequencing was performed on PBMCs or a T cell subset sorted from them (not recorded which). The chain recombines TRBV27 with TRBJ2-3; D remains unclear. The CDR3 nucleotides read TGTGCCAGCAGTTTAAGTGGATTCTTCACAGATACGCAGTATTTT. Protein: CASSLSGFFTDTQYF.